This TCR beta chain stems from a study of T cells after yellow fever vaccination. The sample holds many counts of this clonotype. The antigen is unknown. TCRdb called the 5' RACE reads again in MiXCR, with one record for every CDR3 protein. Of a few hundred thousand distinct CDR3 sequences listed, around 16% are singletons. Findings and caveats of the study: The secondary response was weaker, and its peak arrived faster, on day 5 versus 15. Subsequent booster samples again held most clones from primary vaccination (under 98% CD4, roughly 90% CD8).

Germline V gene sequence: CDR1 SGHVS, CDR2 FNYEAQ. The V end lost 1 base, the J end lost 2 bases, and 10 bases lay between the germline ends. The CDR3 length is 15 residues. The TCR originated in a man between 18 and 35 years old who received the YFV17D yellow fever vaccine. The material sequenced was PBMCs, taken more than 4 days after the first yellow fever vaccination. The V gene is TRBV7-6, the J gene TRBJ2-3; no clear D. The CDR3 DNA reads as TGTGCCAGCAGCTTAGAGGGTGACGCCACAGATACGCAGTATTTT. This encodes CASSLEGDATDTQYF.